This T cell receptor beta chain was captured in a study of radiotherapy plus CTLA-4 blockade in lung cancer. About this clone itself: Its target is unknown.

Generated by immunoSEQ multiplex PCR, the TCRdb table keeps only in-frame clones and is missing some. The sample contains about 120,000 clones, 85% to 90% of which appear only once. Germline trimming cut 0 bases from V and 3 bases from J; bases unmatched to any gene: 6. Per the germline V gene, CDR1 is SGDLS and CDR2 is YYNGEE. This CDR3 spans 15 amino acids. Points from the study as a whole: Following radiotherapy plus ipilimumab, tumor-derived TCR clones expanded in the blood.

The rearrangement links TRBV9 to TRBJ2-7; TRBD2 matches at 7 bases. The source was peripheral blood, collected from a patient treated with radiotherapy plus ipilimumab. This sequence originates from a human donor with non-small cell lung cancer that progressed on radiotherapy plus ipilimumab. The CDR3 loop reads CASSVAWEGSYEQYF. In nucleotides, the CDR3 is TGTGCCAGCAGCGTAGCTTGGGAGGGCAGCTACGAGCAGTACTTC.